The clone carrying this T cell receptor (beta chain) was observed a handful of times. Its cognate antigen is unknown. Trimming cost V 6 bases and J 3 bases, with 9 bases left between them. Per germline, CDR1 LNHDA and CDR2 SQIVND (reference sequence). The CDR3 totals 13 residues. This sample is drawn from a study of shared clonotypes between healthy human individuals. Sorted-subset replicate PCRs used about 190 ng of genomic DNA. This amount corresponded to 25,000 to 30,000 T cell genomes. Sequenced by immunoSEQ multiplex PCR; TCRdb stores in-frame clones only, minus some. The table records 2 million to 3 million clones, around nine tenths of them present only once. General study points: Researchers sampled only blood; tissue repertoires likely differ. Estimated richness values were generally larger in naive subsets than in memory subsets.

Splitting of CD4+ cells produced CD45RA+ naive and CD45RA-negative memory subsets. The sequence came from a young man in good health. The chain recombines TRBV19 with TRBJ1-5; tentative D call: TRBD1 (6 bases). The sample comprised naive CD4+ T cells sorted from blood. Indicated subset: CD45RA+ positively selected. DNA of the CDR3: TGTGCCAGTAGCCAGGGGTACAATCAGCCCCAGCATTTT. Its protein product is CASSQGYNQPQHF. Drawing the rest from reference TRBV19 and TRBJ1-5, the complete variable domain is DGGITQSPKYLFRKEGQNVTLSCEQNLNHDAMYWYRQDPGQGLRLIYYSQIVNDFQKGDIAEGYSVSREKKESFPLTVTSAQKNPTAFYLCASSQGYNQPQHFGDGTRLSIL.